This is a list of T cell receptor beta chains from one sample in a study of blood T cell repertoires in COVID-19. Measured with immunoSEQ multiplex PCR; TCRdb has only the in-frame clones, and not every one. This sample has more than 95,000 clones, with 60% to 80% found just once. Sequenced input: peripheral blood. These receptors all come from a man of 80 years or more with COVID-19, enrolled during active disease. Both conserved end residues are part of each CDR3. A D gene is named only where the DNA matches it firmly. Expanded clones get a size class; other rows say once, few or many, or leave the size out.

D	J	size	V	CDR3	DNA
-	TRBJ2-2	-	TRBV9	CASSVGLSGELFF	TGTGCCAGCAGCGTAGGTCTCAGCGGGGAGCTGTTTTTT
-	TRBJ1-5	-	TRBV28	CASSQGRGNQPQHF	TGTGCCAGCAGCCAGGGAAGGGGCAATCAGCCCCAGCATTTT
-	TRBJ2-7	-	TRBV2	CASRQGWTYEQYF	TGTGCCAGCAGACAGGGATGGACCTACGAGCAGTACTTC
TRBD2	TRBJ2-3	few	TRBV5-6	CASSLFEVSGSLNTQYF	TGTGCCAGCAGCTTGTTCGAGGTTAGCGGGAGTCTCAATACGCAGTATTTT
TRBD1	TRBJ2-7	-	TRBV5-1	CASSLVGTGVYEQYF	TGCGCCAGCAGCTTGGTAGGGACAGGGGTCTACGAGCAGTACTTC
-	TRBJ2-1	-	TRBV19	CASRGPSSYNEQFF	TGTGCCAGTCGCGGGCCGAGCTCCTACAATGAGCAGTTCTTC
-	TRBJ1-2	-	TRBV28	CASSTANYGYTF	TGTGCCAGCAGTACAGCTAACTATGGCTACACCTTC
-	TRBJ1-6	-	TRBV27	CASSLESSYNSPLHF	TGTGCCAGCAGTTTAGAGAGCTCCTATAATTCACCCCTCCACTTT
TRBD1	TRBJ1-6	-	TRBV7-2	CASSFGQGNSPLHF	TGTGCCAGCAGCTTTGGACAGGGTAATTCACCCCTCCACTTT
TRBD2	TRBJ2-7	-	TRBV6-2/TRBV6-3	CASSYSGLAKNEQYF	TGTGCCAGCAGTTACTCGGGACTAGCGAAGAACGAGCAGTACTTC
-	TRBJ1-5	-	TRBV19	CASSGSFSGNQPQHF	TGTGCCAGTAGTGGTAGCTTTAGCGGCAATCAGCCCCAGCATTTT
-	TRBJ1-6	once	TRBV28	CASSLDSMDSPLHF	TGTGCCAGCAGTTTGGACTCGATGGATTCACCCCTCCACTTT
-	TRBJ2-2	-	TRBV6-5	CASAVSGNGELFF	TGTGCCAGCGCCGTATCAGGGAACGGGGAGCTGTTTTTT
TRBD1	TRBJ1-2	-	TRBV10-3	CAITGQGPLAALYGYTF	TGTGCCATCACGGGACAGGGGCCACTTGCCGCTTTATATGGCTACACCTTC
-	TRBJ1-5	-	TRBV24-1	CATSDPVNSSNQPQHF	TGTGCCACCAGTGACCCAGTCAATTCAAGCAATCAGCCCCAGCATTTT
-	TRBJ1-6	-	TRBV6-4	CASSAGWNSPLHF	TGTGCCAGCAGTGCAGGGTGGAATTCACCCCTCCACTTT
-	TRBJ2-1	-	TRBV7-6	CASSSGLGSYNEQFF	TGTGCCAGCAGCTCGGGACTGGGGTCCTACAATGAGCAGTTCTTC
TRBD2	TRBJ2-7	few	TRBV9	CASSVWGSGRYEQYF	TGTGCCAGCAGCGTATGGGGTAGCGGGAGGTACGAGCAGTACTTC
-	TRBJ2-1	-	TRBV6-5	CASSYSENNEQFF	TGTGCCAGCAGTTACTCAGAGAACAATGAGCAGTTCTTC
TRBD2	TRBJ2-1	once	TRBV5-1	CASSKGLAEEQFF	TGCGCCAGCAGCAAGGGACTAGCAGAGGAGCAGTTCTTC
TRBD1	TRBJ1-1	-	TRBV15	CATSRATQGATEAFF	TGTGCCACCAGCAGAGCTACACAGGGGGCCACTGAAGCTTTCTTT
-	TRBJ2-6	few	TRBV3-1/TRBV3-2	CASSQSSGANVLTF	TGTGCCAGCAGCCAGAGCTCTGGGGCCAACGTCCTGACTTTC
-	TRBJ1-1	-	TRBV19	CASIYKESGKNTEAFF	TGTGCCAGTATCTATAAGGAGTCAGGGAAGAACACTGAAGCTTTCTTT
TRBD2	TRBJ2-1	-	TRBV9	CASSVPRTSGWYNEQFF	TGTGCCAGCAGCGTACCCCGGACTAGCGGATGGTACAATGAGCAGTTCTTC
-	TRBJ2-7	-	TRBV30	CAWSVGDSYEQYF	TGTGCCTGGAGTGTAGGGGACTCCTACGAGCAGTACTTC
-	TRBJ1-6	few	TRBV30	CAWSGGQINSPLHF	TGTGCCTGGAGTGGCGGACAGATCAATTCACCCCTCCACTTT
TRBD2	TRBJ2-7	-	TRBV3-1/TRBV3-2	CARSHGGGWTSGTNSYEQYF	TGTGCCCGCAGCCATGGGGGGGGGTGGACAAGCGGCACCAACTCCTACGAGCAGTACTTC
-	TRBJ1-6	once	TRBV27	CASSLPGYNSPLHF	TGTGCCAGCAGTTTACCAGGTTATAATTCACCCCTCCACTTT
-	TRBJ2-7	-	TRBV7-3	CASSPPGGEQYF	TGTGCCAGCAGCCCCCCCGGGGGCGAGCAGTACTTC
-	TRBJ2-7	-	TRBV2	CASRVAERQYF	TGTGCCAGCAGAGTAGCGGAGAGGCAGTACTTC